This is a list of T cell receptor beta chains from one sample in a study of blood T cells in healthy people across ages. MiXCR, applied by TCRdb to the 5' RACE reads, yields one record per CDR3 protein. The repertoire holds about 1.6 million distinct CDR3 sequences, with about 31% as singletons. The material sequenced was blood. All receptors come from a woman between 25 and 40 years old in good health. The CDR3 runs from the conserved cysteine through the conserved F or W. D genes are given only for firm matches. Size tells how often a clone was seen (once, few, many) or the class of an expanded clone, and some rows leave it out.

abundance: few
j_gene: TRBJ1-2
d_gene: TRBD1
v_gene: TRBV12-3/TRBV12-4
CDR3aa: CASSSPDRANYGYTF
CDR3nt: TGTGCCAGCAGTTCTCCGGACAGGGCCAACTATGGCTACACCTTC

abundance: -
j_gene: TRBJ2-1
d_gene: TRBD2
v_gene: TRBV14
CDR3aa: CASSRTSGGLHNEQFF
CDR3nt: TGTGCCAGCAGCCGGACTAGCGGGGGGCTTCACAATGAGCAGTTCTTC

abundance: -
j_gene: TRBJ2-7
d_gene: -
v_gene: TRBV12-5
CDR3aa: CASFPGAAEQYF
CDR3nt: TGTGCTAGTTTCCCCGGGGCCGCCGAGCAGTACTTC

abundance: -
j_gene: TRBJ2-7
d_gene: -
v_gene: TRBV2
CDR3aa: CVSSKTVTYEQYF
CDR3nt: TGTGTCAGCAGTAAGACAGTGACCTACGAGCAGTACTTC

abundance: -
j_gene: TRBJ2-3
d_gene: TRBD2
v_gene: TRBV12-3/TRBV12-4
CDR3aa: CASSSSGSADTQYF
CDR3nt: TGTGCCAGCAGTTCAAGCGGGAGCGCAGATACGCAGTATTTT

abundance: -
j_gene: TRBJ2-6
d_gene: -
v_gene: TRBV2
CDR3aa: CASSEYRGGWITGANVLTF
CDR3nt: TGTGCCAGCAGTGAATACCGCGGAGGGTGGATAACTGGGGCCAACGTCCTGACTTTC

abundance: -
j_gene: TRBJ2-1
d_gene: TRBD2
v_gene: TRBV27
CDR3aa: CASSLSGGGIYEQFF
CDR3nt: TGTGCCAGCAGTTTGTCGGGGGGGGGCATCTATGAGCAGTTCTTC

abundance: -
j_gene: TRBJ2-3
d_gene: -
v_gene: TRBV11-3
CDR3aa: CASSLGANRVGDTQYF
CDR3nt: TGTGCCAGCAGCTTAGGGGCCAACAGGGTCGGAGATACGCAGTATTTT

abundance: few
j_gene: TRBJ2-3
d_gene: -
v_gene: TRBV27
CDR3aa: CASSLSGGGGGGSDTQYF
CDR3nt: TGTGCCAGCAGTTTATCGGGAGGCGGCGGGGGCGGGTCGGATACGCAGTATTTT

abundance: -
j_gene: TRBJ2-7
d_gene: -
v_gene: TRBV21-1
CDR3aa: CASSKLRGLAGLSSYEQYF
CDR3nt: TGTGCCAGCAGCAAATTGAGGGGACTAGCGGGCCTCAGCTCCTACGAGCAGTACTTC

abundance: few
j_gene: TRBJ1-1
d_gene: TRBD1
v_gene: TRBV20-1
CDR3aa: CSAAQGAENTEAFF
CDR3nt: TGCAGTGCTGCTCAGGGGGCTGAGAACACTGAAGCTTTCTTT

abundance: -
j_gene: TRBJ2-5
d_gene: -
v_gene: TRBV9
CDR3aa: CASSVKAGGQETQYF
CDR3nt: TGTGCCAGCAGCGTCAAGGCCGGGGGTCAAGAGACCCAGTACTTC

abundance: -
j_gene: TRBJ2-1
d_gene: TRBD2
v_gene: TRBV25-1
CDR3aa: CASTHLAGDLHNEQFF
CDR3nt: TGTGCCAGCACACATCTAGCGGGAGATTTACACAATGAGCAGTTCTTC

abundance: -
j_gene: TRBJ2-5
d_gene: -
v_gene: TRBV7-9
CDR3aa: CASSLEFGWAGVAETQYF
CDR3nt: TGTGCCAGCAGCTTAGAGTTTGGGTGGGCAGGGGTTGCAGAGACCCAGTACTTC

abundance: -
j_gene: TRBJ2-3
d_gene: -
v_gene: TRBV28
CDR3aa: CASSLPELSDTQYF
CDR3nt: TGTGCCAGCAGTTTACCCGAGTTGTCAGATACGCAGTATTTT

abundance: few
j_gene: TRBJ2-5
d_gene: TRBD2
v_gene: TRBV20-1
CDR3aa: CSARAGGFQETQYF
CDR3nt: TGCAGTGCTAGAGCGGGAGGCTTCCAAGAGACCCAGTACTTC

abundance: few
j_gene: TRBJ1-1
d_gene: -
v_gene: TRBV7-2
CDR3aa: CASSLVERRTEAFF
CDR3nt: TGTGCCAGCAGCTTAGTAGAGAGAAGGACTGAAGCTTTCTTT

abundance: many
j_gene: TRBJ2-3
d_gene: TRBD2
v_gene: TRBV6-1
CDR3aa: CASSEGLAGVDTQYF
CDR3nt: TGTGCCAGCAGTGAAGGACTAGCGGGAGTAGATACGCAGTATTTT

abundance: -
j_gene: TRBJ2-5
d_gene: TRBD1
v_gene: TRBV11-2
CDR3aa: CASSAVQGIQETQYF
CDR3nt: TGTGCCAGCAGCGCCGTACAGGGGATCCAAGAGACCCAGTACTTC

abundance: -
j_gene: TRBJ2-7
d_gene: -
v_gene: TRBV20-1
CDR3aa: CSAASQGMVYNYEQYF
CDR3nt: TGCAGTGCCGCAAGCCAGGGAATGGTATATAACTACGAGCAGTACTTC

abundance: -
j_gene: TRBJ2-1
d_gene: -
v_gene: TRBV4-1
CDR3aa: CASSQGGPLYNEQFF
CDR3nt: TGCGCCAGCAGCCAAGGGGGGCCTCTGTACAATGAGCAGTTCTTC

abundance: once
j_gene: TRBJ2-7
d_gene: TRBD2
v_gene: TRBV11-2
CDR3aa: CASSFGLAGFDEQYF
CDR3nt: TGTGCCAGCAGCTTCGGACTAGCGGGCTTCGACGAGCAGTACTTC

abundance: few
j_gene: TRBJ2-7
d_gene: TRBD2
v_gene: TRBV6-1
CDR3aa: CATGRSLRGQYF
CDR3nt: TGTGCCACCGGGAGGAGTCTACGAGGGCAGTACTTC

abundance: -
j_gene: TRBJ1-1
d_gene: TRBD1
v_gene: TRBV20-1
CDR3aa: CSADRDRSTEAFF
CDR3nt: TGCAGTGCTGACCGGGACAGAAGCACTGAAGCTTTCTTT

abundance: -
j_gene: TRBJ2-7
d_gene: -
v_gene: TRBV19
CDR3aa: CASSPRPYYEQYF
CDR3nt: TGTGCCAGTAGTCCCCGCCCCTACTACGAGCAGTACTTC

abundance: -
j_gene: TRBJ1-5
d_gene: -
v_gene: TRBV10-3
CDR3aa: CAISSSRADQPQHF
CDR3nt: TGTGCCATCAGTTCCTCCCGGGCTGATCAGCCCCAGCATTTT

abundance: once
j_gene: TRBJ2-3
d_gene: TRBD1
v_gene: TRBV5-1
CDR3aa: CASSLGGTGVTDTQYF
CDR3nt: TGCGCCAGCAGCTTGGGAGGGACAGGGGTCACAGATACGCAGTATTTT

abundance: -
j_gene: TRBJ2-7
d_gene: TRBD2
v_gene: TRBV6-2/TRBV6-3
CDR3aa: CASSTELTSGGNSLEQYF
CDR3nt: TGTGCCAGCAGTACTGAATTGACTAGCGGGGGGAATTCCCTCGAGCAGTACTTC

abundance: -
j_gene: TRBJ1-4
d_gene: -
v_gene: TRBV5-1
CDR3aa: CASSSPPLDGRKKLFF
CDR3nt: TGCGCCAGCAGCTCGCCACCCTTGGACGGCCGTAAAAAACTGTTTTTT

abundance: -
j_gene: TRBJ2-1
d_gene: TRBD2
v_gene: TRBV27
CDR3aa: CASGTSGRGYNEQFF
CDR3nt: TGTGCCAGCGGGACTAGCGGGAGGGGGTACAATGAGCAGTTCTTC

abundance: few
j_gene: TRBJ2-4
d_gene: TRBD2
v_gene: TRBV2
CDR3aa: CASSEGGRGAGIQYF
CDR3nt: TGTGCCAGCAGTGAAGGCGGGAGGGGGGCGGGCATTCAGTACTTC

abundance: -
j_gene: TRBJ2-7
d_gene: TRBD1
v_gene: TRBV2
CDR3aa: CASGEWDRAHEQYF
CDR3nt: TGTGCCAGCGGTGAGTGGGACAGGGCCCACGAGCAGTACTTC

abundance: few
j_gene: TRBJ2-7
d_gene: -
v_gene: TRBV7-9
CDR3aa: CASRTGRSLEQYF
CDR3nt: TGTGCCAGCAGGACAGGTAGGAGCCTCGAGCAGTACTTC

abundance: few
j_gene: TRBJ1-2
d_gene: TRBD1
v_gene: TRBV12-3/TRBV12-4
CDR3aa: CASRTTGGNYGYTF
CDR3nt: TGTGCCAGCAGAACGACAGGGGGCAACTATGGCTACACCTTC

abundance: few
j_gene: TRBJ1-1
d_gene: -
v_gene: TRBV6-1
CDR3aa: CASSPDPGGTEAFF
CDR3nt: TGTGCCAGCAGCCCAGACCCCGGAGGCACTGAAGCTTTCTTT

abundance: -
j_gene: TRBJ1-1
d_gene: -
v_gene: TRBV20-1
CDR3aa: CSAPARETEAFF
CDR3nt: TGCAGTGCCCCAGCCAGGGAAACTGAAGCTTTCTTT

abundance: -
j_gene: TRBJ1-5
d_gene: -
v_gene: TRBV28
CDR3aa: CASSLIEARDGDSNQPQHF
CDR3nt: TGTGCCAGCAGTTTAATAGAAGCGAGGGACGGGGATAGCAATCAGCCCCAGCATTTT

abundance: many
j_gene: TRBJ2-1
d_gene: -
v_gene: TRBV5-1
CDR3aa: CASSSGLDNEQFF
CDR3nt: TGTGCCAGCAGCTCGGGACTTGACAATGAGCAGTTCTTC

abundance: many
j_gene: TRBJ2-1
d_gene: -
v_gene: TRBV7-3
CDR3aa: CASSSSPGSYNEQFF
CDR3nt: TGTGCCAGCAGCTCAAGTCCGGGATCCTACAATGAGCAGTTCTTC

abundance: -
j_gene: TRBJ1-1
d_gene: -
v_gene: TRBV4-2
CDR3aa: CASSPQTFYTEAFF
CDR3nt: TGTGCCAGCAGCCCACAGACATTTTACACTGAAGCTTTCTTT

abundance: -
j_gene: TRBJ2-2
d_gene: -
v_gene: TRBV20-1
CDR3aa: CSATSRRATGELFF
CDR3nt: TGCAGTGCTACTAGCAGGAGGGCCACCGGGGAGCTGTTTTTT

abundance: -
j_gene: TRBJ2-7
d_gene: TRBD2
v_gene: TRBV7-6
CDR3aa: CASSLVGWTSNSYEQYF
CDR3nt: TGTGCCAGCAGCTTAGTAGGATGGACTAGTAACTCCTACGAGCAGTACTTC

abundance: -
j_gene: TRBJ1-1
d_gene: -
v_gene: TRBV5-1
CDR3aa: CASSLMRMNTEAFF
CDR3nt: TGCGCCAGCAGCTTGATGCGGATGAACACTGAAGCTTTCTTT

abundance: -
j_gene: TRBJ2-3
d_gene: -
v_gene: TRBV5-1
CDR3aa: CASSFYTSSTDTQYF
CDR3nt: TGCGCCAGCAGCTTTTACACGTCTAGCACAGATACGCAGTATTTT

abundance: many
j_gene: TRBJ2-7
d_gene: -
v_gene: TRBV29-1
CDR3aa: CSVADSRSYEQYF
CDR3nt: TGCAGCGTTGCGGACAGCCGTTCCTACGAGCAGTACTTC

abundance: -
j_gene: TRBJ1-3
d_gene: -
v_gene: TRBV20-1
CDR3aa: CSASGAQGNTIYF
CDR3nt: TGCAGTGCTAGTGGGGCGCAAGGAAACACCATATATTTT

abundance: -
j_gene: TRBJ2-7
d_gene: TRBD1
v_gene: TRBV18
CDR3aa: CATGTDSYEQYF
CDR3nt: TGTGCCACTGGGACAGACTCCTACGAGCAGTACTTC

abundance: few
j_gene: TRBJ2-1
d_gene: -
v_gene: TRBV20-1
CDR3aa: CSAEINGNEQFF
CDR3nt: TGCAGTGCGGAAATAAACGGCAATGAGCAGTTCTTC

abundance: -
j_gene: TRBJ1-5
d_gene: -
v_gene: TRBV27
CDR3aa: CASSSPVRNQPQHF
CDR3nt: TGTGCCAGCAGTAGCCCCGTACGGAATCAGCCCCAGCATTTT

abundance: few
j_gene: TRBJ2-3
d_gene: -
v_gene: TRBV15
CDR3aa: CATSRGGARGSMDTQYF
CDR3nt: TGTGCCACCAGCAGAGGAGGGGCCAGGGGCTCAATGGATACGCAGTATTTT

abundance: -
j_gene: TRBJ2-3
d_gene: TRBD2
v_gene: TRBV20-1
CDR3aa: CSADLTSALVDTQYF
CDR3nt: TGCAGTGCTGACTTGACTAGCGCCCTTGTGGATACGCAGTATTTT

abundance: few
j_gene: TRBJ1-5
d_gene: -
v_gene: TRBV20-1
CDR3aa: CSASPGETNQPQHF
CDR3nt: TGCAGTGCTAGTCCCGGAGAGACTAATCAGCCCCAGCATTTT

abundance: -
j_gene: TRBJ1-5
d_gene: -
v_gene: TRBV10-3
CDR3aa: CAISDGSNQPQHF
CDR3nt: TGTGCCATCAGTGACGGCTCGAATCAGCCCCAGCATTTT